This note documents a single T cell receptor (beta chain) sequence. Its target is unknown. TCRdb's table, derived via immunoSEQ multiplex PCR, lists solely in-frame clones and lacks some. The sample records under 50,000 clones, approximately 90% being singletons. This record belongs to a study of neoadjuvant nivolumab and ipilimumab in lung cancer. Study conclusions and caveats: From pretherapy to surgery, tumor richness and clonality rose with dual therapy. Only a single major-pathologic-response sample was available for clonality analysis. Resected-tumor TCR richness correlated positively with pretherapy blood richness. TCR receptors were sequenced in few samples.

V lost 4 bases to trimming and J lost 2 bases; unmatched junction nucleotides: 2. This CDR3 spans 14 amino acids. CDR1 and CDR2 from the germline V gene are KGHSH and LQKENI. The sequencing here drew on blood, taken before neoadjuvant nivolumab, alone or with ipilimumab. This clonotype was sampled from an adult with non-small cell lung cancer. Some clones in this sample may be carry-over from other donors' samples. The chain uses TRBV18 and TRBJ1-3; the match to TRBD1 covers 7 bases. The CDR3 reads CASSLDRAGNTIYF. The CDR3 nucleotides read TGTGCCAGCTCACTTGACAGGGCTGGAAACACCATATATTTT.